This T cell receptor (beta chain) was obtained from a study of T cells after yellow fever vaccination. Study-wide results and caveats: Booster sampling recovered most clones from primary vaccination (roughly 96% CD4, around 88% CD8). Almost all vaccine-responding clonotypes were not detected in the sorted memory subsets at the day 0 time point. Of the clonotypes, a small share occurred in both CD4 and CD8 compartments.

In germline, CDR1 is SGHRS, CDR2 YFSETQ. V gave up 1 base and J gave up 7 bases, with 17 bases separating them. The CDR3 runs 15 residues. Template switching with 5'RACE generated the TCR cDNA and added a universal primer site and UMIs. TCRdb itself ran the 5' RACE reads through MiXCR, one entry per CDR3 protein. This table has about 58,000 distinct CDR3 sequences, approximately 5.7% appearing once. This clonotype was observed many times. The V gene is TRBV5-1, the J gene TRBJ2-5, with D perhaps TRBD2 (6 bases). Material: PBMCs, either bulk or a sorted T-cell subset (CD4+, CD8+, memory, or dextramer-sorted; not recorded which), obtained on the day of the yellow fever booster vaccination. The TCR originated in a man aged 18-30 years who received the YFV17D yellow fever vaccine. The CDR3 DNA follows: TGCGCCAGCAGCTTGTACTCCGGGACTTCAAGGACCCAGTACTTC. Its translation is CASSLYSGTSRTQYF.